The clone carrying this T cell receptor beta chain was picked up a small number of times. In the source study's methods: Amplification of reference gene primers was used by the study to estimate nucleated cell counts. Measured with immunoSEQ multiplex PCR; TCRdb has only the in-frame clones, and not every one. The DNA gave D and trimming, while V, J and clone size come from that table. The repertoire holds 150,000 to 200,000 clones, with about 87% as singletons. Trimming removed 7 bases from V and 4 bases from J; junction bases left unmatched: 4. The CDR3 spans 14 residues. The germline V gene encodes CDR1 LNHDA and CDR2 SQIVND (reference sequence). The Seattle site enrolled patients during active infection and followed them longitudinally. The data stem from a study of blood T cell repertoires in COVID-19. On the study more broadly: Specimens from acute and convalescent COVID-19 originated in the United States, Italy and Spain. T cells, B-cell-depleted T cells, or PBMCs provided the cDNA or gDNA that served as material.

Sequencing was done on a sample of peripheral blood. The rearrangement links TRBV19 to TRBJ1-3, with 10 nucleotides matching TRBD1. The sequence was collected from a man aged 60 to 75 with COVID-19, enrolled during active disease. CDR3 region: CASTRTGGGNTIYF. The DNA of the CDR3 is TGTGCCAGTACCCGGACAGGGGGGGGAAACACCATATATTTT.